The 18 T cell receptor beta chains in this list originate from one sample, sequenced in a study of PD-1 blockade in classical Hodgkin lymphoma. Noted time point: cycle 4 day 1 (C4D1), after less than 7 weeks of nivolumab. All the patients suffered relapse after autologous stem cell transplantation, and brentuximab vedotin exposure differed. Starting with thawed PBMCs, CD4+ T cells were purified by magnetic negative selection. TCRdb's copy holds only in-frame clones and misses some; the assay was immunoSEQ multiplex PCR. The table records tens of thousands of clones, more than 85% of them present only once. The sequenced sample was CD4+ T cells from blood, obtained before the fourth cycle of nivolumab. Receptor source: a human donor with classical Hodgkin lymphoma.

The chain links TRBV29-1 to TRBJ2-3; 7 bases match TRBD1. Looked up from germline, CDR1 is SQVTM and CDR2 is ANQGSEA. CDR3 length equals 13 residues. Trimming cost V 7 bases and J 0 bases; bases outside gene matches: 4. The CDR3 here is CSAGQPSTDTQYF. For the CDR3, the DNA is TGCAGCGCGGGACAGCCAAGCACAGATACGCAGTATTTT.

CDR3 in amino acids: CASSEYSNQPQHF. DNA of the CDR3: TGTGCCAGCAGTGAATATAGCAATCAGCCCCAGCATTTT. The rearrangement links TRBV6-1 to TRBJ1-5, with D hard to call. The CDR3 has 13 amino acids. CDR1 is MNHNS and CDR2 is SASEGT in the germline V gene. The V end was cut by 2 bases, the J end by 0 bases, with 2 bases between.

The J gene is TRBJ2-7, the V gene TRBV19, with D possibly being TRBD2 (6 bases). CDR1 and CDR2 from the germline V gene are LNHDA and SQIVND (reference sequence). Trimming shortened V by 7 bases and J by 2 bases, and 15 bases separated the two germline ends. The CDR3 extends over 14 amino acids. CDR3 in DNA: TGTGCCAGTATCCCCCCGGGAGTCCCCTACGAGCAGTACTTC. It encodes CASIPPGVPYEQYF.

V is TRBV7-8 and J is TRBJ2-7; D is possibly TRBD1 (5 bases). Germline V gene sequence: CDR1 SGHVS, CDR2 FQNEAQ. This CDR3 has 13 amino acids. V was cut by 5 bases and J by 0 bases, with 8 bases left in between. CDR3 bases: TGTGCCAGCAGCCGGACAAGCTCCTACGAGCAGTACTTC. Protein sequence: CASSRTSSYEQYF.

The CDR3 region has the DNA TGTGCCAGCAGAAGACCTCACAGAAACAATCAGCCCCAGCATTTT. Protein sequence: CASRRPHRNNQPQHF. This chain links TRBV6-5 with TRBJ1-5; D is unclear. Looked up from germline, CDR1 is MNHEY and CDR2 is SVGAGI. The CDR3 has 15 residues. Trimming left V 6 bases short and J 3 bases short, with 15 bases between.

This clone is a singleton in its sample. The chain combines TRBV4-1 with TRBJ1-1; tentative D call: TRBD1 (6 bases). V was pared by 3 bases and J by 1 base, with 15 bases between. The CDR3 consists of 16 residues. In germline, CDR1 is MGHRA, CDR2 YSYEKL. The CDR3 DNA follows: TGCGCCAGCAGCCATGGACAGCGGTTACGGAACACTGAAGCTTTCTTT. It specifies CASSHGQRLRNTEAFF.

The chain uses TRBV27 and TRBJ1-1; no firm D call. V was clipped by 5 bases and J by 4 bases, with 14 bases between them. The V gene's germline CDR1 is MNHEY and CDR2 SMNVEV (reference sequence). The CDR3 has 14 amino acids. In DNA, the CDR3 is TGTGCCAGCAGTCTCCAGGACGCCCGCACTGAAGCTTTCTTT. It translates to CASSLQDARTEAFF.

The chain has TRBV6-5 and TRBJ1-2; 7 nucleotides match TRBD1. Looked up from germline, CDR1 is MNHEY and CDR2 is SVGAGI. There are 14 residues in the CDR3. V lost 6 bases and J lost 6; bases outside the gene matches: 10. The CDR3 sequence is CASSSLTGFDGYTF. The CDR3 nucleotides are TGTGCCAGCAGCTCGCTGACAGGGTTCGATGGCTACACCTTC.

The V and J genes are TRBV18 and TRBJ2-7; no definite D call. The CDR3 is made up of 12 amino acids. V lost 4 bases to trimming and J lost 2 bases, with 6 bases between them. CDR1 is KGHSH and CDR2 is LQKENI in the germline V gene. In nucleotides, the CDR3 is TGTGCCAGCTCACTGGGAACCTACGAGCAGTACTTC. It encodes CASSLGTYEQYF.

This chain joins TRBV10-2 and TRBJ2-7; unclear D gene. The CDR3 extends over 13 amino acids. The V end was cut by 3 bases, the J end by 3 bases, with 9 bases between. CDR1 is WSHSY, CDR2 SAAADI, per germline. The CDR3 bases are TGCGCCAGCAGTGATGGTAGAGTCTACGAGCAGTACTTC. Its translation is CASSDGRVYEQYF.

This chain links TRBV6-6 with TRBJ1-2; the match to TRBD1 covers 7 bases. Germline V gene sequence: CDR1 MNHNY, CDR2 SVGAGI (reference sequence). The CDR3 is 15 residues long. J was trimmed by 4 bases and V by 2 bases; bases with no gene match: 7. The CDR3 nucleotides read TGTGCCAGCAGTTACGGACAGGCTATGGGCTATGGCTACACCTTC. Protein: CASSYGQAMGYGYTF.

The rearrangement uses TRBV9 and TRBJ2-1; TRBD1 aligns across 8 bases. Germline V gene lookup returns CDR1 SGDLS and CDR2 YYNGEE. J lost 7 bases, V lost 1 base, and 10 bases had no gene match. This CDR3 has 16 amino acids. As DNA, the CDR3 is TGTGCCAGCAGCGTACAACCACAGGGGGTTGGTAATGAGCAGTTCTTC. Protein: CASSVQPQGVGNEQFF. The whole variable domain, filled in from reference TRBV9 and TRBJ2-1, reads DSGVTQTPKHLITATGQRVTLRCSPRSGDLSVYWYQQSLDQGLQFLIQYYNGEERAKGNILERFSAQQFPDLHSELNLSSLELGDSALYFCASSVQPQGVGNEQFFGPGTRLTVL.

V gene TRBV10-3 combines with J gene TRBJ2-7; TRBD1 aligns across 10 bases. This CDR3 contains 14 residues. V gave up 4 bases and J gave up 2 bases; unmatched junction bases: 2. Germline CDR1 and CDR2: ENHRY and SYGVKD. Written as DNA, the CDR3 is TGTGCCATCAGTGGGGGACAGGGGCCCTACGAGCAGTACTTC. Amino acids: CAISGGQGPYEQYF.

V and J are TRBV14 and TRBJ1-5; D remains unclear. Germline V lookup: CDR1 SGHDN, CDR2 FVKESK. The CDR3 spans 11 residues. The germline V and J ends were trimmed by 2 bases and 8 bases, with 4 bases remaining between them. The CDR3 nucleotides are TGTGCCAGCAGCCAATATAAGCCCCAGCATTTT. This gives the protein CASSQYKPQHF.

The V and J genes are TRBV5-4 and TRBJ2-1, with 11 bases identical to TRBD2. The ends lost 3 bases at V and 4 bases at J; junction bases unmatched: 3. The length of the CDR3 is 15 residues. Germline V gene lookup returns CDR1 SGHNT and CDR2 YYREEE (reference sequence). CDR3 sequence: CASSSVAGGYNEQFF. The CDR3 region has the DNA TGTGCCAGCAGCTCGGTAGCGGGAGGGTACAATGAGCAGTTCTTC.

DNA for the CDR3: TGTGCCAGCAGCTTGCGAGGGAATGAAAAACTGTTTTTT. Translating gives CASSLRGNEKLFF. V and J are TRBV5-8 and TRBJ1-4; no definite D call. Germline V gives CDR1 SGHTS, CDR2 YDEGEE. V lost 1 base to trimming and J lost 5 bases, with 6 bases between them. This CDR3 comprises 13 residues.

V gene TRBV11-3 combines with J gene TRBJ2-7; the match to TRBD1 covers 7 bases. Germline lookup yields CDR1 SGHNT and CDR2 YENEEA. The CDR3 totals 17 residues. With V trimmed by 3 bases and J by 0 bases, 11 bases remained unmatched. CDR3 bases: TGTGCCAGCAGCTTGGAGCAGACAGGGCTTAGCTCCTACGAGCAGTACTTC. Translation: CASSLEQTGLSSYEQYF.

The chain carries TRBV20-1 and TRBJ2-3; D not resolved. The V end lost 0 bases, the J end lost 5 bases, and 3 bases lay between the germline ends. The CDR3 extends over 11 amino acids. The germline V gene encodes CDR1 DFQATT and CDR2 SNEGSKA (reference sequence). In DNA, the CDR3 is TGCAGTGCTAGAGATTTAGATACGCAGTATTTT. Translating it yields CSARDLDTQYF.